This T cell receptor (beta chain) was sequenced in a study of beta chain features in type 1 diabetes. Study findings and constraints: cDNA-based sequencing might over-represent cells highly expressing TCR. Any HLA type influence on TCRB rearrangement was left unresolved here. It was possible that PCR favored shorter templates, equally so in patients and controls. Type 1 diabetes patients showed a moderate but significant shortening of TCRB CDR3s in all four CD4+ subsets.

Sequencing targeted expressed TCRB transcripts, as all isolated RNA had been reverse transcribed. Assay used: immunoSEQ multiplex PCR; TCRdb lists only in-frame clones, some missing. The data contain around 180,000 clones, 6.5% to 9.5% of them singletons. J lost 4 bases, V lost 5 bases, and 7 bases had no gene match. The CDR3 is 15 residues long. Germline V CDR1 and CDR2: SEHNR, FQNEAQ (reference sequence). A note on this clone: As yet, its antigen is unknown.

Material for sequencing was central memory CD4+ T cells from blood. This receptor was taken from a woman aged 40 to 55 with type 1 diabetes. The rearrangement uses TRBV7-9 and TRBJ2-1, with 8 bases lining up with TRBD2. The CDR3 sequence is CASSPGLARYNEQFF. In DNA form, the CDR3 reads TGTGCCAGCAGCCCCGGACTAGCCAGGTACAATGAGCAGTTCTTC. Full variable domain (outside the CDR3, taken from reference TRBV7-9 and TRBJ2-1): DTGVSQNPRHKITKRGQNVTFRCDPISEHNRLYWYRQTLGQGPEFLTYFQNEAQLEKSRLLSDRFSAERPKGSFSTLEIQRTEQGDSAMYLCASSPGLARYNEQFFGPGTRLTVL.